This is a list of T cell receptor beta chains from one sample in a study of OX40 agonist ivuxolimab in advanced cancers. The repertoire was sequenced with immunoSEQ multiplex PCR; TCRdb's copy has only in-frame clones and lacks some. The data contain approximately 89,000 clones, roughly 90% of them seen just once; the ten biggest clones take up around 0.71%. The specimen comprised CD4+ or CD8+ T cells sorted from blood, sampled in a trial of the OX40 agonist ivuxolimab. The receptors stem from an adult with an advanced solid tumor such as melanoma, head and neck, liver or kidney cancer. Both conserved end residues are part of each CDR3. D genes are given only for firm matches. Size values are once, few and many counts, or a class for expanded clones, and some rows have none.

>TRBJ1-2|NA|13|NA|TRBV9
TGTGCCAGCAGCGCGGGACCCTCCTATGGCTACACCTTC
CASSAGPSYGYTF
>TRBJ2-2|TRBD2|16|NA|TRBV19
TGTGCCAGTAGTAGGCAGCGGGAGGGCGGAACCGGGGAGCTGTTTTTT
CASSRQREGGTGELFF
>TRBJ2-7|NA|12|once|TRBV28
TGTGCCAGCAGTCCCGACCCCTACGAGCAGTACTTC
CASSPDPYEQYF
>TRBJ2-7|NA|13|NA|TRBV15
TGTGCCACCAGCAGAGATCGACGGGACCAGCAGTACTTC
CATSRDRRDQQYF
>TRBJ2-7|NA|15|NA|TRBV6-5
TGTGCCAGCAGTTACAGTACACTGGGGGCCTACGAGCAGTACTTC
CASSYSTLGAYEQYF
>TRBJ1-4|NA|15|NA|TRBV9
TGTGCCAGCAGCCCCGCCGGGGGGTCTAATGAAAAACTGTTTTTT
CASSPAGGSNEKLFF
>TRBJ1-6|NA|15|NA|TRBV6-5
TGTGCCAGCAATCCAACTCCCTGGTATAATTCACCCCTCCACTTT
CASNPTPWYNSPLHF
>TRBJ1-1|TRBD1|18|NA|TRBV18
TGTGCCAGCTCACCGTTATTCGGACAGGGCTTCATGAACACTGAAGCTTTCTTT
CASSPLFGQGFMNTEAFF
>TRBJ1-1|NA|13|once|TRBV7-6
TGTGCCAGCCACCTGCAGGCGAACACTGAAGCTTTCTTT
CASHLQANTEAFF
>TRBJ1-1|NA|11|NA|TRBV28
TGTGCCAGCAGGGGGCAGGGTGAAGCTTTCTTT
CASRGQGEAFF
>TRBJ1-5|NA|15|NA|TRBV19
TGTGCCAGTACCAAGGGCAGTTATAGCAATCAGCCCCAGCATTTT
CASTKGSYSNQPQHF
>TRBJ1-5|NA|18|NA|TRBV7-6
TGTGCCAGCAGCTTAGCGTTGGACAGTGGTGGGTACGGTCAGCCCCAGCATTTT
CASSLALDSGGYGQPQHF
>TRBJ2-1|NA|14|NA|TRBV12-5
TGTGCTAGTGGTCCCCAGGGGGGCTTCGATGAGCAGTTCTTC
CASGPQGGFDEQFF
>TRBJ1-2|NA|15|NA|TRBV5-1
TGCGCCAGCAGCTTGGCCGATTCACAGAACTCTGGCTACACCTTC
CASSLADSQNSGYTF
>TRBJ2-2|NA|11|NA|TRBV5-6
TGTGCCAGCAGCTTCACCGGGGAGCTGTTTTTT
CASSFTGELFF
>TRBJ2-1|NA|15|NA|TRBV7-6
TGTGCCAGCAGCTTAGCCCCAGGGCTGATGAATGAGCAGTTCTTC
CASSLAPGLMNEQFF
>TRBJ2-7|TRBD1|16|NA|TRBV30
TGTGCCTGGGGACAAAAGGACAGGGCCCTGTACTACGAGCAGTACTTC
CAWGQKDRALYYEQYF
>TRBJ2-7|TRBD2|14|NA|TRBV29-1
TGCAGCGGCGCCGGGACTAGCGGGAGTTTGTGGCAGTACTTC
CSGAGTSGSLWQYF
>TRBJ2-5|TRBD1|15|NA|TRBV9
TGTGCCAGCAGCGTATACGGGACAGGCTCAGAGACCCAGTACTTC
CASSVYGTGSETQYF
>TRBJ2-1|TRBD2|17|NA|TRBV7-8
TGTGCCAGCAGCTTAAGACTAGCGGGCCTCTTTAGGGATGAGCAGTTCTTC
CASSLRLAGLFRDEQFF
>TRBJ1-1|NA|14|NA|TRBV5-1
TGCGCCAGCAGCTTGGAGGTCCAGGGGACTGAAGCTTTCTTT
CASSLEVQGTEAFF
>TRBJ2-1|NA|15|NA|TRBV28
TGTGCCAGCAGCTGGGTGTTCAGCTCCTACAATGAGCAGTTCTTC
CASSWVFSSYNEQFF
>TRBJ1-5|NA|11|NA|TRBV20-1
TGCAGTGCAGACGGGAATCAGCCCCAGCATTTT
CSADGNQPQHF
>TRBJ1-5|NA|15|NA|TRBV7-9
TGTGCCAGCAGCTTAAGTGGGGCTTCTCCCCAGCCCCAGCATTTT
CASSLSGASPQPQHF
>TRBJ2-1|NA|16|NA|TRBV6-5
TGTGCCAGCAGTTACCAAGTGGGGTCACGATACAATGAGCAGTTCTTC
CASSYQVGSRYNEQFF
>TRBJ2-1|NA|15|NA|TRBV27
TGTGCCAGCAGGAGAGCCCCAGACTCCTACAATGAGCAGTTCTTC
CASRRAPDSYNEQFF
>TRBJ2-3|NA|16|NA|TRBV6-1
TGTGCCAGCAGTGAACGCGGACTACCTTACACAGATACGCAGTATTTT
CASSERGLPYTDTQYF
>TRBJ1-1|TRBD1|15|NA|TRBV11-2
TGTGCCAGCAGGGCTAAAGACAGGGAGAACACTGAAGCTTTCTTT
CASRAKDRENTEAFF
>TRBJ2-3|TRBD1|19|NA|TRBV10-3
TGTGCCATCAGTGCCACGGGACAGGGAAGTCCTAGCGGCGGAGATACGCAGTATTTT
CAISATGQGSPSGGDTQYF